The T cell receptor (beta chain) described here comes from a study of T cell clonotyping in hematopoietic cell transplantation. Whole-study findings and limits: At the given depth, recipient repertoires were over 95% de novo clonotypes.

To note about this clone: Its antigen is unknown.

The sample's time point: recipient sample about 28 days before transplant, after cytoreduction. The junction had 8 bases not matched to a gene; V was cut back by 4 bases and J by 5 bases. The CDR3 extends over 14 amino acids. From germline, CDR1 is MNHEY and CDR2 SMNVEV (reference sequence). Clones were sequenced by immunoSEQ multiplex PCR, and TCRdb holds only the in-frame ones, with some missing. The sample includes roughly 80,000 clones, 90% to 97% seen only once; the top ten take roughly 1.5%. This chain joins TRBV27 and TRBJ2-7, with 7 bases lining up with TRBD2. The sequence derives from a woman aged 45-60 years with acute myeloid leukemia. Some clones in this sample may be carry-over from other donors' samples. The input for sequencing was peripheral blood mononuclear cells, taken before stem cell transplant. CDR3 residues: CASSSEAGYDEQYF. The CDR3 DNA follows: TGTGCCAGCAGTTCCGAAGCGGGGTACGACGAGCAGTACTTC.